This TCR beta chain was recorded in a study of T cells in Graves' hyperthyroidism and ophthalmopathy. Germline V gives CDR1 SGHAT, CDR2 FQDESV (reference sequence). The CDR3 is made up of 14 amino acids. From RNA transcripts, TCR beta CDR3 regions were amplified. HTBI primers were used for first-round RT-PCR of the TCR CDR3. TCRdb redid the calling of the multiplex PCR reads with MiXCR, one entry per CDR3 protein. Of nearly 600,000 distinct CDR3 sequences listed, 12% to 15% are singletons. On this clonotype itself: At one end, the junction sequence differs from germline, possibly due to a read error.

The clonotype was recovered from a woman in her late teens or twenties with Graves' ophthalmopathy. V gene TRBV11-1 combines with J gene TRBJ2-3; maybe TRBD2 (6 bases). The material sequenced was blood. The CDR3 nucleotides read TGCGCCAGCAGCCCCCCCGGGAGTTCAGATACGCAGTATTTT. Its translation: CASSPPGSSDTQYF.